Shown below are 32 T cell receptor beta chains from a single sample sequenced in a study of neurological immune-mediated disorders. From the 5' RACE reads, TCRdb called clonotypes with MiXCR, one entry per CDR3 protein. The sample gives roughly 44,000 distinct CDR3 sequences, about 6.3% of which show up once; about 0.6% is in the top ten. What was sequenced was CD4+ T cells from blood. The source of these receptors is a woman between 35 and 50 years old in good health.

This clonotype was seen many times. J is TRBJ1-1 and V is TRBV12-3 or TRBV12-4; TRBD1 might be the D (6 bases). The V end lost 3 bases, the J end lost 7 bases, and 9 bases lay between the germline ends. This CDR3 comprises 12 residues. The CDR3 DNA sequence: TGTGCCAGCAGTTTCGCGACAGGTGAAGCTTTCTTT. Translation: CASSFATGEAFF.

In this sample, this clonotype turned up many times. The rearrangement joins TRBV27 to TRBJ1-6, with D perhaps TRBD1 (6 bases). Germline lookup yields CDR1 MNHEY and CDR2 SMNVEV (reference sequence). CDR3 size: 15 residues. Trimming cost V 3 bases and J 8 bases, with 14 bases left between them. The CDR3 DNA sequence: TGTGCCAGCAGTTTCACAGGGCGAGATGATTCACCCCTCCACTTT. It yields the protein CASSFTGRDDSPLHF.

This clonotype came up many times. The V and J genes are TRBV3-1 and TRBJ1-4; a possible D gene is TRBD1 (6 bases). Germline V gives CDR1 LGHDT, CDR2 YNNKEL (reference sequence). V was shortened by 1 base and J by 5 bases, with 11 bases between the two germline ends. This CDR3 is built from 15 residues. The CDR3 protein is CASSQVDRGNEKLFF. In DNA, the CDR3 is TGTGCCAGCAGCCAAGTGGACAGAGGGAATGAAAAACTGTTTTTT.

This clonotype was seen a handful of times. V gene TRBV7-3 combines with J gene TRBJ2-2; no firm D call. Germline loops: CDR1 SGHTA, CDR2 FQGTGA. CDR3 length: 14 residues. Trimming removed 5 bases at V and 5 bases at J, with 12 bases between. The CDR3 is CASSLSMGTGELFF. The DNA of the CDR3 is TGTGCCAGCAGCCTATCGATGGGAACCGGGGAGCTGTTTTTT.

The table lists this clonotype with many counts. V and J are TRBV7-2 and TRBJ2-3, with a weak D call TRBD2 (5 bases). The CDR3 loop spans 15 amino acids. The V gene's germline CDR1 is SGHTA and CDR2 FQGNSA. V was trimmed by 1 base and J by 1 base, leaving 9 bases between them. The CDR3 sequence is CASSLDGKGTDTQYF. The CDR3, as DNA: TGTGCCAGCAGCTTAGACGGGAAGGGCACAGATACGCAGTATTTT.

In its sample, this clonotype was seen many times. The rearrangement joins TRBV29-1 to TRBJ1-2; D may be TRBD1 (5 bases). The CDR3 contains 13 residues. Germline CDR1 SQVTM, CDR2 ANQGSEA. V lost 5 bases to trimming and J lost 6 bases, with 16 bases between them. CDR3 sequence (DNA): TGCAGCGTTCTGGACGGGGGGGTTCATGGCTACACCTTC. This gives the protein CSVLDGGVHGYTF.

The CDR3 region has the DNA TGTGCCAGTACGAGGGGACAGAGCCTCAGCTCCTACGAGCAGTACTTC. It encodes CASTRGQSLSSYEQYF. The V call is TRBV19, the J call TRBJ2-7; TRBD1 aligns across 7 bases. In germline, CDR1 is LNHDA, CDR2 SQIVND (reference sequence). The junction had 12 bases not matched to a gene; V was cut back by 7 bases and J by 0 bases. This CDR3 region has 16 residues.

This clonotype was picked up many times. The rearrangement uses TRBV5-6 and TRBJ2-7, with D perhaps TRBD1 or TRBD2 (5 bases each). This CDR3 spans 12 amino acids. The ends were cut back, 5 bases at V and 6 bases at J, with 12 bases in the middle. Germline CDR1 is SGHDT and CDR2 is YYEEEE. CDR3 amino acids: CASRRRGREQYF. For the CDR3, the DNA is TGTGCCAGCAGAAGACGGGGCCGCGAGCAGTACTTC.

This clonotype was seen repeatedly, ten times or more. The rearrangement uses TRBV28 and TRBJ2-5; TRBD2 matches 7 bases. V shed 6 bases and J 4 bases; nucleotides not matched to a gene: 8. Germline CDR1 is MDHEN and CDR2 is SYDVKM. This CDR3 has 14 residues. CDR3 DNA: TGTGCCAGCAGCCGTAGGACTAGTCGAGAGACCCAGTACTTC. As protein: CASSRRTSRETQYF.

This clonotype was seen at least ten times. This chain's CDR3 is CSARDTGSTYEQYF. The CDR3 DNA reads as TGCAGTGCTAGAGATACAGGGAGTACCTACGAGCAGTACTTC. V usage is TRBV20-1 and J usage is TRBJ2-7; D may be TRBD1 (6 bases). Germline V gene lookup returns CDR1 DFQATT and CDR2 SNEGSKA (reference sequence). The CDR3 sequence is 14 residues long. The V end was cut by 0 bases, the J end by 2 bases, with 11 bases between.

This clonotype was counted many times. The gene calls are TRBV28 and TRBJ1-3; 8 positions match TRBD1. Germline CDR1 reads MDHEN; CDR2 reads SYDVKM. The CDR3 consists of 13 residues. V was pared by 5 bases and J by 8 bases, with 5 bases of the junction left unmatched. This CDR3 is CASSGDRGYTIYF. Here the CDR3 DNA reads TGTGCCAGCAGTGGCGACAGGGGCTACACCATATATTTT.

This clonotype was counted ten times or more. CDR3 DNA: TGCAGTGCCCAGAGTGGACAAGCGTCTAGCACAGATACGCAGTATTTT. It translates to CSAQSGQASSTDTQYF. The V gene is TRBV20-1, the J gene TRBJ2-3; weak D call: TRBD1 (5 bases). V was trimmed by 6 bases and J by 0 bases, leaving 19 bases between them. The germline gives CDR1 DFQATT, CDR2 SNEGSKA (reference sequence). This CDR3 contains 16 residues.

This clonotype was seen at least ten times. V usage is TRBV28 and J usage is TRBJ2-7, with D possibly being TRBD1 (5 bases). Trimming pared 5 bases from V and 1 base from J, leaving 9 bases between. The germline gives CDR1 MDHEN, CDR2 SYDVKM. The CDR3 has 13 amino acids. CDR3 in DNA: TGTGCCAGCAGTATATCAGGGTCCTACGAGCAGTACTTC. It is translated as CASSISGSYEQYF.

There are many counts of this clonotype. The genes are TRBV5-5 and TRBJ2-7, with 11 bases that match TRBD2. Trimming removed 4 bases from V and 5 bases from J; junction bases left unmatched: 8. This CDR3 has 15 residues. Germline lookup yields CDR1 SGHKS and CDR2 YYEKEE (reference sequence). Here the CDR3 DNA reads TGTGCCAGCAGCCTAACTAGCGGGAGCTGGCACGAGCAGTACTTC. It specifies CASSLTSGSWHEQYF.

This clonotype is medium-sized within its sample. The chain employs TRBV5-6 and TRBJ2-1; D gene ambiguous. This CDR3 is built from 14 residues. The germline CDR1 and CDR2 sequences are SGHDT and YYEEEE. V shed 9 bases and J shed 0 bases, with 13 bases lying between them. CDR3 in DNA: TGTGCCACCTCACAAAAAGGCTCCTACAATGAGCAGTTCTTC. Translation: CATSQKGSYNEQFF.

This clonotype showed up many times. This chain uses TRBV5-1 with TRBJ2-3; D is unresolved. V lost 0 bases and J lost 2, with 13 bases in between. CDR1 and CDR2 (germline): SGHRS, YFSETQ. The length of the CDR3 is 16 residues. The CDR3 nucleotides are TGCGCCAGCAGCTTGGCCACTGGGTTATTCACAGATACGCAGTATTTT. Translated: CASSLATGLFTDTQYF.

At least ten counts were recorded for this clonotype. The chain recombines TRBV7-2 with TRBJ1-3; perhaps TRBD1 as D (6 bases). This CDR3 contains 17 residues. Trimming left V 0 bases short and J 4 bases short, with 16 bases between. The germline CDR1 and CDR2 sequences are SGHTA and FQGNSA. In DNA, the CDR3 is TGTGCCAGCAGCTTAGCCGCCCCAGGGGCTTCAGGAAACACCATATATTTT. Translated, it gives CASSLAAPGASGNTIYF. The full variable domain, rest sourced from reference TRBV7-2 and TRBJ1-3, is GAGVSQSPSNKVTEKGKDVELRCDPISGHTALYWYRQSLGQGLEFLIYFQGNSAPDKSGLPSDRFSAERTGGSVSTLTIQRTQQEDSAVYLCASSLAAPGASGNTIYFGEGSWLTVV.

This clonotype has a count of ten or more. The chain couples TRBV28 to TRBJ1-5; possible D gene TRBD1, 6 bases. Germline V gene sequence: CDR1 MDHEN, CDR2 SYDVKM. V shed 4 bases and J shed 5 bases, with 9 bases lying between them. The CDR3 contains 13 residues. The CDR3 is CASSWGADQPQHF. DNA for the CDR3: TGTGCCAGCAGTTGGGGGGCTGATCAGCCCCAGCATTTT.

This clonotype was observed many times. This chain connects TRBV5-1 to TRBJ1-2; 7 bases fit TRBD1. The CDR3 is made up of 18 amino acids. Germline trimming cut 0 bases from V and 4 bases from J; bases unmatched to any gene: 15. Germline V lookup: CDR1 SGHRS, CDR2 YFSETQ. CDR3 protein: CASSLGQPGQWQGYGYTF. The CDR3 coding sequence is TGCGCCAGCAGCTTGGGGCAACCGGGACAGTGGCAGGGCTATGGCTACACCTTC.

This clonotype has a handful of counts. The rearrangement links TRBV6-2 or TRBV6-3 to TRBJ2-7, with D unresolved. CDR1 is MNHEY and CDR2 is SVGEGT in the germline V gene. V gave up 8 bases and J gave up 2 bases, with 16 bases separating them. This CDR3 is built from 14 residues. Written as DNA, the CDR3 is TGTGCCAGCGGGCCGGTGGCAGGTACCTACGAGCAGTACTTC. Amino acids: CASGPVAGTYEQYF.

This clonotype has at least ten counts. The V gene is TRBV20-1, the J gene TRBJ2-3; TRBD1 matches at 10 bases. V lost 8 bases to trimming and J lost 4 bases; unmatched junction nucleotides: 24. The CDR3 totals 19 residues. Germline V lookup: CDR1 DFQATT, CDR2 SNEGSKA (reference sequence). CDR3 nucleotide sequence: TGCAGTAGCCAGACTTACCTAGGGGCCGGGACAGGGGTCGCAGATACGCAGTATTTT. Its translation: CSSQTYLGAGTGVADTQYF.

In this sample, this clonotype turned up many times. The chain is built from TRBV29-1 and TRBJ1-1, with 9 nucleotides matching TRBD1. The V segment lost 5 bases and the J segment 4 bases; nucleotides outside the gene matches: 2. Germline-derived CDR1 and CDR2 are SQVTM and ANQGSEA. This CDR3 spans 12 amino acids. The CDR3 loop reads CSVRDRVTEAFF. In DNA form, the CDR3 reads TGCAGCGTTCGGGACAGGGTCACTGAAGCTTTCTTT.

The chain joins TRBV20-1 to TRBJ2-1, with 8 nucleotides matching TRBD1. The CDR3 sequence is 16 residues long. Trimming cost V 0 bases and J 0 bases; bases outside gene matches: 4. Germline values: CDR1 DFQATT, CDR2 SNEGSKA (reference sequence). Written as DNA, the CDR3 is TGCAGTGCTAGAGAAACCGGGACAGGCTCCTACAATGAGCAGTTCTTC. Translated, it gives CSARETGTGSYNEQFF.

Ten or more counts support this clonotype. This chain links TRBV14 with TRBJ2-7; 7 bases agree with TRBD2. Germline V CDR1 and CDR2: SGHDN, FVKESK. V lost 9 bases to trimming and J lost 0 bases; unmatched junction nucleotides: 5. The CDR3 loop spans 13 amino acids. This CDR3 reads CARGRDLSYEQYF. The CDR3 bases are TGTGCCAGGGGGAGGGACCTCTCCTACGAGCAGTACTTC.

The table lists this clonotype with many counts. The chain is built from TRBV7-2 and TRBJ2-7, with D tentatively TRBD2 (5 bases). The CDR3 runs to 15 residues. Per the germline V gene, CDR1 is SGHTA and CDR2 is FQGNSA. Trimming took off 3 bases at V and 3 bases at J, with 15 bases between the two ends. The CDR3 coding sequence is TGTGCCAGCAGCTTCTCGGCAGCGGTGGGCTACGAGCAGTACTTC. Protein: CASSFSAAVGYEQYF.

This clonotype was detected many times. J is TRBJ2-5 and V is TRBV3-1; TRBD2 might be the D (6 bases). The V and J ends lost 4 bases and 1 base respectively, with 19 bases between them. The germline CDR1 and CDR2 sequences are LGHDT and YNNKEL (reference sequence). The CDR3 totals 17 residues. The CDR3 DNA reads TGTGCCAGCAGCCGAAGAGTCCTCTCTAGCGTCCAAGAGACCCAGTACTTC. It yields the protein CASSRRVLSSVQETQYF.

J is TRBJ2-2 and V is TRBV15; D gene unclear. With 1 base removed from V and 4 bases from J, the gap between germline ends came to 1 base. The CDR3 is 12 residues long. CDR1 and CDR2 from the germline V gene are LNHNV and YYDKDF (reference sequence). This CDR3 reads CATSRGTGELFF. The DNA of the CDR3 is TGTGCCACCAGCAGAGGCACCGGGGAGCTGTTTTTT.

Ten or more counts support this clonotype. The chain couples TRBV20-1 to TRBJ1-5, with D unresolved. Germline CDR1 and CDR2: DFQATT and SNEGSKA (reference sequence). CDR3 length: 14 residues. Trimming removed 0 bases from V and 1 base from J, with 7 bases in between. This CDR3 reads CSARETVSNQPQHF. The CDR3 DNA is TGCAGTGCTAGAGAGACGGTGAGCAATCAGCCCCAGCATTTT.

At least ten counts were recorded for this clonotype. The rearrangement links TRBV28 to TRBJ2-5; maybe TRBD1 (6 bases). The CDR3 is 16 amino acids. Trimming took off 6 bases at V and 7 bases at J, with 24 bases between the two ends. Germline V gives CDR1 MDHEN, CDR2 SYDVKM. CDR3 DNA sequence: TGTGCCAGCAGGGATACAGGGATACTTCATCGAGGGACCCAGTACTTC. The encoded protein is CASRDTGILHRGTQYF.

There are many counts of this clonotype. V and J are TRBV2 and TRBJ2-5; D call uncertain. In germline, CDR1 is SNHLY, CDR2 FYNNEI. The CDR3 contains 13 residues. V was clipped by 8 bases and J by 4 bases, with 14 bases between them. Here the CDR3 reads CASCYALRETQYF. Here the CDR3 DNA reads TGTGCCAGCTGTTACGCCCTCCGAGAGACCCAGTACTTC.

This clonotype was counted many times. The chain recombines TRBV7-8 with TRBJ1-3; 7 bases match TRBD1. CDR1 is SGHVS and CDR2 is FQNEAQ in the germline V gene. This CDR3 is built from 20 residues. Germline trimming cut 4 bases from V and 0 bases from J; bases unmatched to any gene: 18. The DNA for the CDR3 is TGTGCCAGCAGCTCCTCTCTTGCGGGGACAGCGAAATACTCTGGAAACACCATATATTTT. It yields the protein CASSSSLAGTAKYSGNTIYF.

This clonotype was found many times. J is TRBJ2-5 and V is TRBV5-1, with D possibly matching TRBD2 (5 bases). The CDR3 totals 14 residues. Germline CDR1 reads SGHRS; CDR2 reads YFSETQ. The V and J ends lost 0 bases and 4 bases respectively, with 10 bases between them. CDR3 sequence: CASSLAAGVETQYF. The CDR3 coding sequence is TGCGCCAGCAGCTTGGCGGCCGGGGTAGAGACCCAGTACTTC.